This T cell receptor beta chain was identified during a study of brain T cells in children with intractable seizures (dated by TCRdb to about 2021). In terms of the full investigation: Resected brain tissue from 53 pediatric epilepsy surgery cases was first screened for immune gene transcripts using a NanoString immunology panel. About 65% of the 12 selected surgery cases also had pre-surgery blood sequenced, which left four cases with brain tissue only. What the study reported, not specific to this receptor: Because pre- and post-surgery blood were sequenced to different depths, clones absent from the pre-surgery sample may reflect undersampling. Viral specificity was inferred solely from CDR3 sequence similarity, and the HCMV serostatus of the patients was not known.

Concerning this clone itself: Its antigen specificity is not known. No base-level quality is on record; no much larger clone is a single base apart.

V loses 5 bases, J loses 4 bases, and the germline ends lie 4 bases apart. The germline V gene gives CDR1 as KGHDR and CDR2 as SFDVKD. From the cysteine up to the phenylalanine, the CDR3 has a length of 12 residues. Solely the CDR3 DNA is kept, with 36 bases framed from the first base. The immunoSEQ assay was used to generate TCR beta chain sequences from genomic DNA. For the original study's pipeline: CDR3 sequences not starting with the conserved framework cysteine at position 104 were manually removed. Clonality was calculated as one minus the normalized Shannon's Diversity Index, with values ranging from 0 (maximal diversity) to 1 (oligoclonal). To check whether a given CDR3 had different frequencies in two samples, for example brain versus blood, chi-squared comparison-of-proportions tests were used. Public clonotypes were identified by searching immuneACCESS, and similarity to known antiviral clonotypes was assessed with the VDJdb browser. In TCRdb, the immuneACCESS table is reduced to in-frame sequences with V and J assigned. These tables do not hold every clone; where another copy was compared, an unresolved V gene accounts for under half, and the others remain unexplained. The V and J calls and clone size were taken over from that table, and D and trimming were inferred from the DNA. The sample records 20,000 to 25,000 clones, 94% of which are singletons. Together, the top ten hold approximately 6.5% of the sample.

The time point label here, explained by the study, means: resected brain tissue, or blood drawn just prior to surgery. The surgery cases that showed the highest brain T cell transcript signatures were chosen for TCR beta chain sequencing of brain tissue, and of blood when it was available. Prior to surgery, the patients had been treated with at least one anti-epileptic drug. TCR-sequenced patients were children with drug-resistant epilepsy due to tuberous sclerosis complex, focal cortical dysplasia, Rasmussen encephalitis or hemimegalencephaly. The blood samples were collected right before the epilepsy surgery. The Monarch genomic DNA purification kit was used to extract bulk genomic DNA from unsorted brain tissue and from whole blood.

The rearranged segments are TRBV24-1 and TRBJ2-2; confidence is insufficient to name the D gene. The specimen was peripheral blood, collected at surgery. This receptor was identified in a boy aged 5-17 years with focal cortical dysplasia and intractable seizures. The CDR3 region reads CATSGGTGELFF. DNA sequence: TGTGCCACCAGTGGGGGCACCGGGGAGCTGTTTTTT.